The rows below give T cell receptor beta chains drawn from one sample of a study of cytomegalovirus exposure and HLA in healthy donors. Libraries were prepared by immunoSEQ multiplex PCR; TCRdb keeps only in-frame clonotypes and omits some of them. The table has around 110,000 clones, approximately 81% seen once. Sample: PBMCs. These TCRs come from a woman younger than 45 in good health and CMV-seronegative. CDR3s include the opening cysteine and the closing phenylalanine or tryptophan. The D gene is left open where the match is weak. Not all rows give a size; the values are once, few, many and, for expanded clones, a class.

j_call d_call v_call clone_size cdr3_nt cdr3_aa
TRBJ2-7 - TRBV7-2 few TGTGCCAGCAGCTTACTCCTAGCAGCTTACGAGCAGTACTTC CASSLLLAAYEQYF
TRBJ1-5 - TRBV6-5 few TGTGCCAGTTCTACAGGGAACAATCAGCCCCAGCATTTT CASSTGNNQPQHF
TRBJ1-1 - TRBV30 - TGTGCCTGGAGTTCACAAGGGGACACTGAAGCTTTCTTT CAWSSQGDTEAFF
TRBJ1-6 - TRBV6-5 - TGTGCCAGCAGTTATGACAGATATAATTCACCCCTCCACTTT CASSYDRYNSPLHF
TRBJ2-7 - TRBV5-1 - TGCGCCAGCAGCTTAGAATACGAGCAGTACTTC CASSLEYEQYF
TRBJ1-5 TRBD1 TRBV9 - TGTGCCAGCAGCCCTAGCGACAGGGGTTTTGCGCCCCAGCATTTT CASSPSDRGFAPQHF
TRBJ2-1 - TRBV6-4 - TGTGCCAGCAGTTTAGTGGGCCGAGTTTCGGAGCAGTTCTTC CASSLVGRVSEQFF
TRBJ2-3 TRBD2 TRBV4-3 - TGCGCCAGCAGCCAAGAATCTGGCGGGAGGGCCTCAGATACGCAGTATTTT CASSQESGGRASDTQYF
TRBJ2-1 TRBD1 TRBV5-5 - TGTGCCAGCAGCGGACGGACAGGGGGATACAATGAGCAGTTCTTC CASSGRTGGYNEQFF
TRBJ2-7 - TRBV5-4 once TGTGCCAGCAGCTTGCACGGATTCAGGGTCGAGCAGTACTTC CASSLHGFRVEQYF
TRBJ1-1 TRBD1 TRBV4-1 - TGCGCCAGCAGCCAAGAAACAGGGGAAGGGATGAACACTGAAGCTTTCTTT CASSQETGEGMNTEAFF
TRBJ1-5 - TRBV28 - TGTGCCAGCAGTCCGGAGCGGGGGAGGGGGAGCAATCAGCCCCAGCATTTT CASSPERGRGSNQPQHF
TRBJ2-7 TRBD1 TRBV27 - TGTGCCAGCAGTTCGGACAGGGGGGACGGCGAGCAGTACTTC CASSSDRGDGEQYF
TRBJ2-7 TRBD2 TRBV7-9 - TGTGCCAGCAGCGCTAGCGGGGGCAGCTCCTACGAGCAGTACTTC CASSASGGSSYEQYF
TRBJ1-1 - TRBV7-9 - TGTGCCAGCAGCTACAGAACTGAAGCTTTCTTT CASSYRTEAFF
TRBJ1-4 TRBD1 TRBV19 - TGTGCCAGTAGTATAGGGGGACAGCCGAATGAAAAACTGTTTTTT CASSIGGQPNEKLFF